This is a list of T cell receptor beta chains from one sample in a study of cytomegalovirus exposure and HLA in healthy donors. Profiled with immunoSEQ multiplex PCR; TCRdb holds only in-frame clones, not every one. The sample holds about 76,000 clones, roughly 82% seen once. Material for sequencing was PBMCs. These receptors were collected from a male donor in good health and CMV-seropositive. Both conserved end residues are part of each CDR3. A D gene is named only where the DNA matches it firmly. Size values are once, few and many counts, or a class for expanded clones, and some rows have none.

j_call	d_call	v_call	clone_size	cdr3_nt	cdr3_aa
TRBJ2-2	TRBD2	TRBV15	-	TGTGCCACCAGCAGAGGGCCGGCGGGAGGGAACACCGGGGAGCTGTTTTTT	CATSRGPAGGNTGELFF
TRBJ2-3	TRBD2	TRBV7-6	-	TGTGCCAGCAGCTTCGCGGCGGGAGGTGCTTCAGATACGCAGTATTTT	CASSFAAGGASDTQYF
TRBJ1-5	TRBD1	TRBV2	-	TGTGCCAGCATTCAGGCAGGGGGCAGCAATCAGCCCCAGCATTTT	CASIQAGGSNQPQHF
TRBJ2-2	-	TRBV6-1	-	TGTGCCAGCAGTACGGGGGGCGGGAGCACCGGGGAGCTGTTTTTT	CASSTGGGSTGELFF
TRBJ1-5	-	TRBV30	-	TGTGCCTGGAGCGCGGATAGCAATCAGCCCCAGCATTTT	CAWSADSNQPQHF
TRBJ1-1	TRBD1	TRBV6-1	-	TGTGCCAGCAGCAGGGACAGTTTGAACACTGAAGCTTTCTTT	CASSRDSLNTEAFF
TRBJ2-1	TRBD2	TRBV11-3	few	TGTGCCAGCAGCCCGGGATTGACTAGCGGGAGTAGGGATGAGCAGTTCTTC	CASSPGLTSGSRDEQFF
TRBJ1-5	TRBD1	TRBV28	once	TGTGCCAGCAGTTTAGGGACAGGGAGCAATCAGCCCCAGCATTTT	CASSLGTGSNQPQHF
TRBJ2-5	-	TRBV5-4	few	TGTGCCAGCAGCGCCCGGACACACCAAGAGACCCAGTACTTC	CASSARTHQETQYF
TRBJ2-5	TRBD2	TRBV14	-	TGTGCCAGCAGCCAAGAAGAAGGACTAGCGGGAGTAAAGACCCAGTACTTC	CASSQEEGLAGVKTQYF
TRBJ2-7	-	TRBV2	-	TGTGCCAGCAGTGAAGCCAGGGCCTACGAGCAGTACTTC	CASSEARAYEQYF
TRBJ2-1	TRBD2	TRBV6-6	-	TGTGCCAGCAGTCCTCTGGCGGGGGGGCACAATGAGCAGTTCTTC	CASSPLAGGHNEQFF
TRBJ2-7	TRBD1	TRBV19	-	TGTGCCTCTTCCCGGACAGGGGCGGCTGTGACCTACGAGCAGTACTTC	CASSRTGAAVTYEQYF
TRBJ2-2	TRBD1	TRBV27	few	TGTGCCAGCAGAACAGGGGCCACCGGGGAGCTGTTTTTT	CASRTGATGELFF